This T cell receptor (beta chain) was identified during a study of shared clonotypes between healthy human individuals. Study summary: Donors, aged 18 to 49, were two women and three men. For every donor, three CD4 naive, three CD4 memory, two CD8 naive and one CD8 memory plates were used.

DNA at 200 ng, some 31,000 T cell genomes, went into sorted-subset replicate PCRs. The method was immunoSEQ multiplex PCR; TCRdb's version includes in-frame clones alone and lacks a portion of them. The sample shows roughly 2 million clones, almost 96% of them seen only once. Details on this clone: Its target is not known. Distinct nucleotide sequences in the sample also encode this CDR3.

Germline assignment: CDR1 SGHRS and CDR2 YFSETQ. The CDR3 covers 13 residues. Trimming pared 1 base from V and 8 bases from J, leaving 9 bases between. Findings and caveats of the study: Among non-shared clonotypes, generation probabilities were lower than among those shared by all four donors.

The genes are TRBV5-1 and TRBJ1-4; D perhaps matches TRBD1 (5 bases). The sample was naive CD4+ T cells sorted from blood. As for subset: CD45RA+ positively selected. The sequence came from a man aged 18 to 30 in good health. CDR3 protein: CASSLLGDEKLFF. The CDR3 nucleotides read TGCGCCAGCAGCTTGTTGGGGGACGAAAAACTGTTTTTT.